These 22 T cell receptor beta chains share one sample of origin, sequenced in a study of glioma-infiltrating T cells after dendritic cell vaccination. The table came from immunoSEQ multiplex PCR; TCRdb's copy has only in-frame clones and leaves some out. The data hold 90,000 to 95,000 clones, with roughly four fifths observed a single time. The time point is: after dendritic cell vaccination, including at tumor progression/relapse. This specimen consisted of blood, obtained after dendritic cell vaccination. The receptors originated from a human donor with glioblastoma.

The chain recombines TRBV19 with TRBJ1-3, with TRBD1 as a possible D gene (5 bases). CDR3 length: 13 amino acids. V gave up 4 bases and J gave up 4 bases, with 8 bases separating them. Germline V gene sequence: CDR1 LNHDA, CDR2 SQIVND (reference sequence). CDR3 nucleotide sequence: TGTGCCAGTAGTACCCAGGGAGGAAACACCATATATTTT. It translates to CASSTQGGNTIYF.

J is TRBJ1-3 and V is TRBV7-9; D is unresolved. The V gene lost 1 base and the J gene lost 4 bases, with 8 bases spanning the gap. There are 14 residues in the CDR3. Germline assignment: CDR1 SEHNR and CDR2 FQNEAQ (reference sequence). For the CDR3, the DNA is TGTGCCAGCAGCTTAGGGTCGGAGGGAAACACCATATATTTT. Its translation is CASSLGSEGNTIYF.

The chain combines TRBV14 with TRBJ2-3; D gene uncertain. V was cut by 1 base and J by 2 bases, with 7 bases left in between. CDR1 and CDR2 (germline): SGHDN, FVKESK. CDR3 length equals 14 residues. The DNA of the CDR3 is TGTGCCAGCAGCCAAGTGGCATTCACAGATACGCAGTATTTT. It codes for CASSQVAFTDTQYF.

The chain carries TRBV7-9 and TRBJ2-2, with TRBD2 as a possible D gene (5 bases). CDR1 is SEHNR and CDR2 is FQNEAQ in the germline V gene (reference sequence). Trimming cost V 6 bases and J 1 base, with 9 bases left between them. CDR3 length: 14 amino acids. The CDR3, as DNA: TGTGCCAGCAGTGAAAGCGGGAACACCGGGGAGCTGTTTTTT. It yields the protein CASSESGNTGELFF.

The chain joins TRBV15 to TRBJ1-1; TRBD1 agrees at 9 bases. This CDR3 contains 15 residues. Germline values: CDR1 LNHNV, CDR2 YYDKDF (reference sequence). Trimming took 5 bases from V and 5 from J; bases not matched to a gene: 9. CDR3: CATSSRDRENTEAFF. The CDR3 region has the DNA TGTGCCACCAGCTCCCGGGACAGGGAGAATACTGAAGCTTTCTTT.

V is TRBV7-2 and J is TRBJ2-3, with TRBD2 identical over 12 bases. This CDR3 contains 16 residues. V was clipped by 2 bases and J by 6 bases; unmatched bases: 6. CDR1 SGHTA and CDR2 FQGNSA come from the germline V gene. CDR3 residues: CASSLLAGGPRDTQYF. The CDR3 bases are TGTGCCAGCAGCTTACTAGCGGGAGGGCCTCGGGATACGCAGTATTTT.

The CDR3 region is CASRPTGGDGYTF. In DNA form, the CDR3 reads TGTGCCAGCAGACCAACAGGGGGCGACGGCTACACCTTC. The chain links TRBV6-5 to TRBJ1-2, with 9 bases fitting TRBD1. V dropped 6 bases and J dropped 8; count of bases not matched to a gene: 7. Germline CDR1 MNHEY, CDR2 SVGAGI. CDR3 length: 13 amino acids.

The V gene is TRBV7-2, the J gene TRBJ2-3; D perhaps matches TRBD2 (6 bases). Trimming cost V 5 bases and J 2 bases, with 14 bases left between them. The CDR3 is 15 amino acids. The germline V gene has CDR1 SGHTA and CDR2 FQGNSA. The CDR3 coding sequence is TGTGCCAGCAGCCCCATTCAGGACTACACAGATACGCAGTATTTT. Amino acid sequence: CASSPIQDYTDTQYF.

As DNA, the CDR3 is TGTGCCAGCTCACCAGGACAGGGCGGACAGCCCCAGCATTTT. The encoded protein is CASSPGQGGQPQHF. The V call is TRBV18, the J call TRBJ1-5; 8 bases are shared with TRBD1. In germline, CDR1 is KGHSH, CDR2 LQKENI. After removal of 2 bases from V and 7 bases from J, the junction contained 4 bases not matched to a gene. CDR3 length equals 14 residues.

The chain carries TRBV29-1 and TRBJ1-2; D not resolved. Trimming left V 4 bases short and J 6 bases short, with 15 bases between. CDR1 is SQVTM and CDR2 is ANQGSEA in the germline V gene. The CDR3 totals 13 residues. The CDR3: CSVVGHLGNGYTF. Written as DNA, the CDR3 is TGCAGCGTTGTGGGCCACCTGGGTAATGGCTACACCTTC. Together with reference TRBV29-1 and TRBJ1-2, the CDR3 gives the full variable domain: SAVISQKPSRDICQRGTSLTIQCQVDSQVTMMFWYRQQPGQSLTLIATANQGSEATYESGFVIDKFPISRPNLTFSTLTVSNMSPEDSSIYLCSVVGHLGNGYTFGSGTRLTVV.

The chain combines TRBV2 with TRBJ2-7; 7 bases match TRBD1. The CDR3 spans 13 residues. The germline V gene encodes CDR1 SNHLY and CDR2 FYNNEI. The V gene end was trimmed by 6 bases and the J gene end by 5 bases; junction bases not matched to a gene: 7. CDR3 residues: CASSRQGRNEQYF. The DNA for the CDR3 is TGTGCCAGCAGCCGACAGGGACGCAACGAGCAGTACTTC.

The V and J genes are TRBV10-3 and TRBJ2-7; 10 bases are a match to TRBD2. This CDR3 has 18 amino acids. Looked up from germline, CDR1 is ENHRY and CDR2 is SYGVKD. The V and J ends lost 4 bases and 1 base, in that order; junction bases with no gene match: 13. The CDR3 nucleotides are TGTGCCATCAGTGGGCCCATGACTAGCGGGCGGACATCCTACGAGCAGTACTTC. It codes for CAISGPMTSGRTSYEQYF.

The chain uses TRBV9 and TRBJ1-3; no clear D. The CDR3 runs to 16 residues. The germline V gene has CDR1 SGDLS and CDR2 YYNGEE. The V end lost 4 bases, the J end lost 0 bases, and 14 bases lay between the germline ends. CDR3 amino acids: CASSPREWPSGNTIYF. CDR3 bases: TGTGCCAGCAGCCCCCGGGAGTGGCCCTCTGGAAACACCATATATTTT.

CDR3 DNA sequence: TGTGCCAGCAGCTTAGCCTCCAGAACCTATGGCTACACCTTC. Translation gives CASSLASRTYGYTF. The V and J genes are TRBV7-9 and TRBJ1-2; no clear D. The CDR3 totals 14 residues. V was cut by 0 bases and J by 4 bases, with 9 bases left in between. Germline V gives CDR1 SEHNR, CDR2 FQNEAQ (reference sequence).

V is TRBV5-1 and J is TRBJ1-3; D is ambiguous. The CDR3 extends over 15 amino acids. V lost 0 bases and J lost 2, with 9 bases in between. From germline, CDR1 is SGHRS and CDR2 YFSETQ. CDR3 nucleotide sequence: TGCGCCAGCAGCTTGGACGGAGCAGCTGGAAACACCATATATTTT. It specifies CASSLDGAAGNTIYF.

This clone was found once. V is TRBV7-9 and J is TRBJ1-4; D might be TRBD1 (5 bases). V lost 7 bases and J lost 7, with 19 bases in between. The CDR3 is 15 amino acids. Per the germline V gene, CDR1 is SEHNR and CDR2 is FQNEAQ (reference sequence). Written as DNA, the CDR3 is TGTGCCAGCACCCCCCGAAAGGTCGGGGGTGAAAAACTGTTTTTT. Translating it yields CASTPRKVGGEKLFF. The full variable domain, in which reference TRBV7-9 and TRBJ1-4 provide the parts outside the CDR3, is DTGVSQNPRHKITKRGQNVTFRCDPISEHNRLYWYRQTLGQGPEFLTYFQNEAQLEKSRLLSDRFSAERPKGSFSTLEIQRTEQGDSAMYLCASTPRKVGGEKLFFGSGTQLSVL.

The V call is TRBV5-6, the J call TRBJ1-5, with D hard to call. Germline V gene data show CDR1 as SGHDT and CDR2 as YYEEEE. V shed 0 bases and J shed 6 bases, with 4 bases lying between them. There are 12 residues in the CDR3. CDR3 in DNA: TGTGCCAGCAGCTTGGCCGGTCAGCCCCAGCATTTT. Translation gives CASSLAGQPQHF.

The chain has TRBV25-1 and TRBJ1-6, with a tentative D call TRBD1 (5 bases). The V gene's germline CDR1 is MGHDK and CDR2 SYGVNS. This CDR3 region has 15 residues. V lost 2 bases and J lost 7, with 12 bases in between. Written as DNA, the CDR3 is TGTGCCAGCAGTGAACAGGGTACCAGGAATTCACCCCTCCACTTT. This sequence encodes CASSEQGTRNSPLHF.

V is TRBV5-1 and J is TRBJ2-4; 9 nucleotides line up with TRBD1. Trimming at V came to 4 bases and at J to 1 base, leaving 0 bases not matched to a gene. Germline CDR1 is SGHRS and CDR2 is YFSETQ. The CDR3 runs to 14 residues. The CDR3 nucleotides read TGCGCCAGCAGCGGGACAGGGGCCAAAAACATTCAGTACTTC. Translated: CASSGTGAKNIQYF.

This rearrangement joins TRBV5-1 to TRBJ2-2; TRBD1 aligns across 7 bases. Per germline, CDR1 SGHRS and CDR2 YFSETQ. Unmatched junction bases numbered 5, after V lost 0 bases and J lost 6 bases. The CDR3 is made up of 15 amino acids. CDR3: CASSLGAGGSGELFF. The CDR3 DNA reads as TGCGCCAGCAGCTTGGGGGCAGGGGGATCCGGGGAGCTGTTTTTT.

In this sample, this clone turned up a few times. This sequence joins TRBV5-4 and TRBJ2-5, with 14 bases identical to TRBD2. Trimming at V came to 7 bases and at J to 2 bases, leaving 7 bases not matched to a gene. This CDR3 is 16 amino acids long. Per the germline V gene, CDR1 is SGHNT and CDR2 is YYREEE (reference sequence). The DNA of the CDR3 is TGTGCCAGCTCGACTAGCGGGAGGGCGGGGCAAGAGACCCAGTACTTC. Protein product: CASSTSGRAGQETQYF.

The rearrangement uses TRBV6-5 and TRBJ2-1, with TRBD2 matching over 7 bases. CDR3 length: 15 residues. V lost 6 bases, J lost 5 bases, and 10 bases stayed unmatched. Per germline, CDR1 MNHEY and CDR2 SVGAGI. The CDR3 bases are TGTGCCAGCAGCCTACTAGCGACTCTTAACAATGAGCAGTTCTTC. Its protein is CASSLLATLNNEQFF.